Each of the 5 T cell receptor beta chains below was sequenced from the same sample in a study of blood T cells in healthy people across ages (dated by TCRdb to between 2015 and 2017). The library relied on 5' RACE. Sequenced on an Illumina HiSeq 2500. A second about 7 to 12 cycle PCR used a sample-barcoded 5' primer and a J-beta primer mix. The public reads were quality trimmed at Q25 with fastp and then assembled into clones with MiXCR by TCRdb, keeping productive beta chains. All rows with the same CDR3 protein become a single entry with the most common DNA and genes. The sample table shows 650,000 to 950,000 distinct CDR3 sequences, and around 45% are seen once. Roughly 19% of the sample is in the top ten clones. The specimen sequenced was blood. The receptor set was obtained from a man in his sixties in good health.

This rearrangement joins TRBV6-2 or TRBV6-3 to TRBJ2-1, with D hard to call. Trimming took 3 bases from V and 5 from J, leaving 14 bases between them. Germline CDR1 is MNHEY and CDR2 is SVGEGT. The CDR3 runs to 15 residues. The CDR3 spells CASSYIGLGNNEQFF. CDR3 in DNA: TGTGCCAGCAGTTATATAGGGCTGGGGAACAATGAGCAGTTCTTC.

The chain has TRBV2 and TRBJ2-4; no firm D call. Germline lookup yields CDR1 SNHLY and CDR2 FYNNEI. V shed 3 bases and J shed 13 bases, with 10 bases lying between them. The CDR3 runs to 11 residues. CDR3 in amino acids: CASSEVWQQYF. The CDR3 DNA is TGTGCCAGCAGTGAGGTGTGGCAGCAGTACTTC. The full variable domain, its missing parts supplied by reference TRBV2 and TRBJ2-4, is EPEVTQTPSHQVTQMGQEVILRCVPISNHLYFYWYRQILGQKVEFLVSFYNNEISEKSEIFDDQFSVERPDGSNFTLKIRSTKLEDSAMYFCASSEVWQQYFGAGTRLSVL.

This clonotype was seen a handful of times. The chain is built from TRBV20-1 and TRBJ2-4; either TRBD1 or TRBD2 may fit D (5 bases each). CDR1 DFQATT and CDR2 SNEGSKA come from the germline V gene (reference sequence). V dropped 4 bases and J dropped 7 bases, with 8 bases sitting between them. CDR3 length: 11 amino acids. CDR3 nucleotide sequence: TGCAGTGCTAATGAGGGGAACATTCAGTACTTC. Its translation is CSANEGNIQYF.

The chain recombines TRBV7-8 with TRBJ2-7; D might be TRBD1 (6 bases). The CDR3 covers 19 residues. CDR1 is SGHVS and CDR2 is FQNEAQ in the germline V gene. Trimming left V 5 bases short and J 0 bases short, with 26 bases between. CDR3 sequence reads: CASSASRTVVEKSSYEQYF. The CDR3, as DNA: TGTGCCAGCAGCGCTAGCAGGACAGTTGTAGAAAAAAGCTCCTACGAGCAGTACTTC.

CDR3 amino acids: CSAKPGQNYNEQFF. The CDR3, as DNA: TGCAGTGCCAAACCGGGACAGAATTACAATGAGCAGTTCTTC. The V gene is TRBV20-1, the J gene TRBJ2-1; 7 bases agree with TRBD1. The CDR3 totals 14 residues. V lost 6 bases and J lost 4; bases outside the gene matches: 9. Germline CDR1 DFQATT, CDR2 SNEGSKA (reference sequence).